A single sample gave rise to the 18 T cell receptor beta chains below, sequenced in a study of T cells in Graves' hyperthyroidism and ophthalmopathy. Amplification of TCR beta CDR3 regions used RNA as the template. The HTBI set primed first-round TCR CDR3 RT-PCR. TCRdb reprocessed the multiplex PCR reads via MiXCR and lists one record per CDR3 protein. The sample shows around 500,000 distinct CDR3 sequences, 15% to 20% of them seen only once. The source material was blood. The receptors shown here come from a woman between 25 and 40 years old with Graves' ophthalmopathy.

J is TRBJ2-7 and V is TRBV11-2; 12 bases fit TRBD2. Germline CDR1 and CDR2: SGHAT and FQNNGV. This CDR3 region has 19 residues. J lost 0 bases, V lost 1 base, and 10 bases had no gene match. CDR3 loop: CASSLGASGRVRFSYEQYF. CDR3 DNA: TGTGCCAGCAGCTTAGGGGCTAGCGGGAGGGTAAGATTCTCCTACGAGCAGTACTTC.

This chain joins TRBV20-1 and TRBJ2-2; D unclear. CDR3 length: 13 amino acids. The V gene's germline CDR1 is DFQATT and CDR2 SNEGSKA (reference sequence). V lost 0 bases and J 0 bases, leaving 2 bases between the germline ends. The CDR3 here is CSARDPNTGELFF. The CDR3 coding sequence is TGCAGTGCTAGAGACCCGAACACCGGGGAGCTGTTTTTT.

The table lists this clonotype with many counts. This rearrangement joins TRBV15 to TRBJ2-5; 7 bases line up with TRBD1. Per germline, CDR1 LNHNV and CDR2 YYDKDF (reference sequence). The CDR3 totals 15 residues. Losses at the gene ends were 3 bases for V and 5 bases for J; bases not matched to a gene: 9. CDR3 DNA sequence: TGTGCCACCAGCAGGGAACAGGGGACCGGGGAGACCCAGTACTTC. It yields the protein CATSREQGTGETQYF.

This clonotype was seen many times. The chain employs TRBV3-1 and TRBJ2-7; 9 nucleotides line up with TRBD2. CDR1 and CDR2 from the germline V gene are LGHDT and YNNKEL (reference sequence). CDR3 length: 14 amino acids. V shed 5 bases, J shed 6 bases, and the junction held 8 bases outside the gene matches. The DNA of the CDR3 is TGTGCCAGCAGCGCCCTGGCGGGAGGGCGCGAGCAGTACTTC. Encoded protein: CASSALAGGREQYF.

Many counts were recorded for this clonotype. The rearrangement links TRBV28 to TRBJ1-1, with D unresolved. The V end was cut by 3 bases, the J end by 6 bases, with 5 bases between. The length of the CDR3 is 11 residues. The germline V gene has CDR1 MDHEN and CDR2 SYDVKM. CDR3 amino acids: CASSFDSEAFF. The DNA for the CDR3 is TGTGCCAGCAGTTTCGATTCTGAAGCTTTCTTT. The whole variable domain, filled in from reference TRBV28 and TRBJ1-1, reads DVKVTQSSRYLVKRTGEKVFLECVQDMDHENMFWYRQDPGLGLRLIYFSYDVKMKEKGDIPEGYSVSREKKERFSLILESASTNQTSMYLCASSFDSEAFFGQGTRLTVV.

This clonotype appeared many times. The J gene is TRBJ2-5, the V gene TRBV11-1, with 9 bases fitting TRBD1. Germline CDR1 SGHAT, CDR2 FQDESV (reference sequence). This CDR3 has 15 amino acids. V dropped 5 bases and J dropped 5; count of bases not matched to a gene: 9. The DNA for the CDR3 is TGTGCCAGCAGCCGGAGGGACAGGGTCATGGAGACCCAGTACTTC. This encodes CASSRRDRVMETQYF.

This clonotype was recorded a few times. This sequence joins TRBV7-9 and TRBJ1-3; no reliable D call. The CDR3 has 15 residues. V lost 2 bases and J 0 bases, leaving 8 bases between the germline ends. Germline V gene sequence: CDR1 SEHNR, CDR2 FQNEAQ (reference sequence). The CDR3 DNA sequence: TGTGCCAGCAGCTTATCTCTGTCCTCTGGAAACACCATATATTTT. Protein product: CASSLSLSSGNTIYF.

The table lists this clonotype with a few counts. The V and J genes are TRBV20-1 and TRBJ1-1; D perhaps matches TRBD1 (6 bases). Germline V gives CDR1 DFQATT, CDR2 SNEGSKA (reference sequence). Trimming pared 4 bases from V and 5 bases from J, leaving 14 bases between. The CDR3 loop spans 13 amino acids. CDR3 loop: CSATGAAGTEAFF. CDR3 nucleotides: TGCAGTGCTACAGGGGCGGCGGGTACTGAAGCTTTCTTT.

This clonotype was recorded at least ten times. The CDR3 loop reads CATSRGTRILTDTQYF. In DNA form, the CDR3 reads TGTGCCACCAGCAGAGGGACTCGCATCCTCACAGATACGCAGTATTTT. This sequence joins TRBV15 and TRBJ2-3, with a tentative D call TRBD2 (5 bases). Germline assignment: CDR1 LNHNV and CDR2 YYDKDF (reference sequence). The CDR3 totals 16 residues. V lost 1 base to trimming and J lost 2 bases, with 13 bases between them.

There are a few counts of this clonotype. This chain uses TRBV7-2 with TRBJ2-5; D unresolved. Germline loops: CDR1 SGHTA, CDR2 FQGNSA. The V and J ends lost 7 bases and 5 bases respectively, with 8 bases between them. CDR3 length: 11 residues. The CDR3 region has the DNA TGTGCCAGCATTAGGGCTGAGACCCAGTACTTC. Protein product: CASIRAETQYF.

This clonotype was counted a few times. Just one base apart from a much larger clone, this may be a read error. The conserved closing phenylalanine or tryptophan is absent in this CDR3, likely reflecting a read error. The rearrangement joins TRBV28 to TRBJ1-2; 7 bases map to TRBD1. Germline trimming cut 8 bases from V and 4 bases from J; bases unmatched to any gene: 10. The CDR3 spans 14 residues. Germline V gives CDR1 MDHEN, CDR2 SYDVKM. Here the CDR3 reads CASAVGRGAYGYTL. The CDR3 DNA follows: TGTGCCAGCGCCGTCGGCAGGGGGGCCTATGGCTACACCCTC.

In DNA form, the CDR3 reads TGTGCCAGCAGCTTTGGACCCACTGGATACGAGCAGTACTTC. It translates to CASSFGPTGYEQYF. The chain employs TRBV7-2 and TRBJ2-7, with unresolved D. In germline, CDR1 is SGHTA, CDR2 FQGNSA. V shed 3 bases and J shed 4 bases, with 13 bases lying between them. This CDR3 is 14 amino acids long.

This clonotype has ten or more counts. The chain combines TRBV28 with TRBJ2-2; D unresolved. Trimming stripped 11 bases from V and 2 bases from J, with 12 bases between. Germline loops: CDR1 MDHEN, CDR2 SYDVKM. The CDR3 has 13 amino acids. The CDR3 region is CAYGPVNTGELFF. The CDR3 DNA follows: TGTGCCTACGGACCAGTTAACACCGGGGAGCTGTTTTTT.

The chain couples TRBV5-1 to TRBJ2-5; TRBD2 might be the D (6 bases). Germline V lookup: CDR1 SGHRS, CDR2 YFSETQ. This CDR3 contains 14 residues. The germline V and J ends were trimmed by 0 bases and 5 bases, with 11 bases remaining between them. CDR3 DNA sequence: TGCGCCAGCAGCTTGGTTGGGGAGGTTGAGACCCAGTACTTC. Encoded protein: CASSLVGEVETQYF.

This clonotype was found a few times. This chain uses TRBV19 with TRBJ2-2; TRBD2 is a possible D gene (5 bases). CDR1 and CDR2 (germline): LNHDA, SQIVND (reference sequence). There are 15 residues in the CDR3. Between the trimmed V and J ends, which lost 3 bases and 0 bases, there was a span of 8 bases. CDR3 region: CASSMRAANTGELFF. As DNA, the CDR3 is TGTGCCAGTAGTATGCGGGCAGCGAACACCGGGGAGCTGTTTTTT.

The chain joins TRBV12-3 or TRBV12-4 to TRBJ2-5; D might be TRBD2 (7 bases). This CDR3 region has 16 residues. V was cut by 5 bases and J by 3 bases, with 19 bases left in between. In DNA form, the CDR3 reads TGTGCCAGCAGTCCTCTTTCGGGGGGCTTAGAAGAGACCCAGTACTTC. Translation: CASSPLSGGLEETQYF.

The count of this clonotype is one. Compared with germline, one end of the junction differs, possibly owing to a read error. The chain has TRBV5-6 and TRBJ2-1; TRBD2 agrees at 7 bases. The CDR3 covers 15 residues. CDR1 and CDR2 (germline): SGHDT, YYEEEE. CDR3 sequence: CASSFLAVDNNEQLF. The DNA for the CDR3 is TGTGCCAGCAGCTTCCTAGCGGTGGATAACAATGAGCAGCTCTTC.

As concerns this clonotype: A single base separates this from a much larger clone, so it may be a read error. The CDR3 coding sequence is TGTGCCAGCAGTTCAAAGAGCTCCTACGAGCAGTACTTC. Protein: CASSSKSSYEQYF. This chain links TRBV6-1 with TRBJ2-7; D not resolved. CDR1 MNHNS and CDR2 SASEGT come from the germline V gene. V dropped 5 bases and J dropped 0 bases, with 8 bases sitting between them. This CDR3 has 13 amino acids.